The sequence of this T cell receptor (beta chain) was determined in a study of shared clonotypes between healthy human individuals. General study results and limits: In general, naive subsets displayed greater estimated richness than memory subsets did.

V was clipped by 4 bases and J by 5 bases; unmatched bases: 7. CDR1 and CDR2 (germline): LGHNA, YSLEER. The CDR3 spans 14 residues. Note on this clone: Antigen: not known.

The repertoire was sequenced with immunoSEQ multiplex PCR; TCRdb's copy has only in-frame clones and lacks some. Here the sample spans about 1 million clones, about 84% being singletons. The sample comprised memory CD4+ T cells from PBMCs. Subset here: CD45RA-negative fraction. The chain recombines TRBV4-3 with TRBJ1-1, with 7 bases that match TRBD1. This clonotype was obtained from a man aged 18 to 30 in good health. Some clones in this sample may be carry-over from other donors' samples. The CDR3 sequence is CASSLRTGATEAFF. CDR3 DNA sequence: TGCGCCAGCAGCCTCCGGACAGGCGCTACTGAAGCTTTCTTT.